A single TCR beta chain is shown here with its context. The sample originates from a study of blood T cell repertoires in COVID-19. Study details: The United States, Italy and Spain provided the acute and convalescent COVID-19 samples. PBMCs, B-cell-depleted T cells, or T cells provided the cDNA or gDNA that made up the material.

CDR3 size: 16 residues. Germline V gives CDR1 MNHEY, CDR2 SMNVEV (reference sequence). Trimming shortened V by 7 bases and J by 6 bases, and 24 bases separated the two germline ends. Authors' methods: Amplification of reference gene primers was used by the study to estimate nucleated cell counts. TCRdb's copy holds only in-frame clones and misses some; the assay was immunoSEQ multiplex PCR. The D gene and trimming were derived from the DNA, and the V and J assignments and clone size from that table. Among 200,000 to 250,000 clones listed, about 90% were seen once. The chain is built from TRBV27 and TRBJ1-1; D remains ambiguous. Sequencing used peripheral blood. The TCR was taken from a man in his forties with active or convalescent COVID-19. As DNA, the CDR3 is TGTGCCAGCACCTTGGGCACTCTTTCACCCCGTGCTGAAGCTTTCTTT. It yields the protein CASTLGTLSPRAEAFF.